Each of the 22 T cell receptor beta chains below was sequenced from the same sample in a study of cytomegalovirus exposure and HLA in healthy donors. With 60 Vbeta and 13 Jbeta primers, the PCR was carried out. TCRdb keeps only in-frame clones here, not all; method: immunoSEQ multiplex PCR. Here the sample spans about 160,000 clones, 82% being singletons. The source material was PBMCs. The receptors stem from a man aged 45-65 years in good health and CMV-seropositive.

This rearrangement joins TRBV6-5 to TRBJ1-3; 9 positions agree with TRBD1. The CDR3 spans 16 residues. V was pared by 0 bases and J by 4 bases, with 4 bases of the junction left unmatched. CDR1 and CDR2 (germline): MNHEY, SVGAGI. For the CDR3, the DNA is TGTGCCAGCAGTTACTCCACAGGGGGCGCGGGAAACACCATATATTTT. Translated, it gives CASSYSTGGAGNTIYF.

This clone was recorded only once. CDR3 amino acids: CASGPTSFPDTQYF. CDR3 DNA: TGTGCCAGCGGCCCGACTAGCTTCCCAGATACGCAGTATTTT. The chain combines TRBV6-1 with TRBJ2-3, with TRBD2 matching over 7 bases. Germline loops: CDR1 MNHNS, CDR2 SASEGT. CDR3 length: 14 residues. Germline trimming cut 8 bases from V and 4 bases from J; bases unmatched to any gene: 9.

The chain is built from TRBV28 and TRBJ1-2; D unclear. The CDR3 totals 14 residues. Trimming stripped 2 bases from V and 3 bases from J, with 10 bases between. The germline V gene encodes CDR1 MDHEN and CDR2 SYDVKM. This CDR3 reads CASSLDQDYYGYTF. CDR3 in DNA: TGTGCCAGCAGTTTAGACCAGGACTACTATGGCTACACCTTC.

This clone came up once. The rearrangement joins TRBV4-3 to TRBJ2-3; D ambiguous. CDR3 length: 15 amino acids. V was clipped by 0 bases and J by 2 bases, with 9 bases between them. Germline V gene lookup returns CDR1 LGHNA and CDR2 YSLEER. CDR3 sequence (DNA): TGCGCCAGCAGCCAAGAGCCAGGCCTCACAGATACGCAGTATTTT. It encodes CASSQEPGLTDTQYF.

V gene TRBV27 combines with J gene TRBJ2-5; D unresolved. The J call may be incorrect, as the DNA end agrees better with TRBJ2-7. Germline CDR1 is MNHEY and CDR2 is SMNVEV (reference sequence). The CDR3 sequence is 14 residues long. CDR3 in amino acids: CASSTSTNNYEQYF. The CDR3 coding sequence is TGTGCCAGCAGTACCTCGACCAATAACTACGAGCAGTACTTC.

The chain recombines TRBV5-4 with TRBJ1-2; D uncertain. CDR1 SGHNT and CDR2 YYREEE come from the germline V gene (reference sequence). Trimming left V 4 bases short and J 1 base short, with 14 bases between. The CDR3 length is 15 residues. CDR3 sequence: CASSRAREVNYGYTF. The CDR3 coding sequence is TGTGCCAGCAGCCGAGCTCGGGAAGTTAACTATGGCTACACCTTC.

The rearrangement links TRBV7-9 to TRBJ2-7, with TRBD1 identical over 10 bases. This CDR3 has 16 amino acids. Trimming at V came to 5 bases and at J to 0 bases, leaving 7 bases not matched to a gene. The V gene's germline CDR1 is SEHNR and CDR2 FQNEAQ (reference sequence). CDR3 amino acids: CASSGSWTGGSYEQYF. The CDR3 bases are TGTGCCAGCAGCGGTTCCTGGACAGGGGGCTCCTACGAGCAGTACTTC. Together with reference TRBV7-9 and TRBJ2-7, the CDR3 gives the full variable domain: DTGVSQNPRHKITKRGQNVTFRCDPISEHNRLYWYRQTLGQGPEFLTYFQNEAQLEKSRLLSDRFSAERPKGSFSTLEIQRTEQGDSAMYLCASSGSWTGGSYEQYFGPGTRLTVT.

This sequence joins TRBV2 and TRBJ2-1, with TRBD2 identical over 8 bases. The CDR3 covers 16 residues. Trimming removed 6 bases from V and 6 bases from J; junction bases left unmatched: 13. Germline CDR1 and CDR2: SNHLY and FYNNEI. The CDR3 nucleotides read TGTGCCAGCAGCCCCATCAGCGGGAGACCCTCCAATGAGCAGTTCTTC. Amino acids: CASSPISGRPSNEQFF. Full variable domain (missing parts from reference TRBV2 and TRBJ2-1): EPEVTQTPSHQVTQMGQEVILRCVPISNHLYFYWYRQILGQKVEFLVSFYNNEISEKSEIFDDQFSVERPDGSNFTLKIRSTKLEDSAMYFCASSPISGRPSNEQFFGPGTRLTVL.

About this clone itself: The sample holds other DNA sequences that translate to the same CDR3. The rearrangement joins TRBV2 to TRBJ2-3; a possible D gene is TRBD2 (5 bases). Looked up from germline, CDR1 is SNHLY and CDR2 is FYNNEI. Trimming left V 4 bases short and J 0 bases short, with 11 bases between. The CDR3 extends over 15 amino acids. The CDR3: CASSVRVYSTDTQYF. DNA for the CDR3: TGTGCCAGCAGTGTGAGGGTGTACAGCACAGATACGCAGTATTTT.

The genes are TRBV4-2 and TRBJ2-1; D remains unclear. CDR3 size: 15 residues. Trimming took off 0 bases at V and 10 bases at J, with 16 bases between the two ends. The germline CDR1 and CDR2 sequences are LGHNA and YNFKEQ. This CDR3 is CASSQDPGPQSEQFF. DNA of the CDR3: TGTGCCAGCAGCCAAGATCCTGGCCCACAATCGGAGCAGTTCTTC.

This chain uses TRBV28 with TRBJ2-7; TRBD1 matches 7 bases. The CDR3 length is 17 residues. J lost 3 bases, V lost 2 bases, and 13 bases had no gene match. Germline CDR1 and CDR2: MDHEN and SYDVKM. CDR3 sequence (DNA): TGTGCCAGCAGTTTAATAACAGGGGCGGATGAGAGCTACGAGCAGTACTTC. It codes for CASSLITGADESYEQYF.

This clone has a handful of counts. The genes are TRBV18 and TRBJ2-7; 9 nucleotides agree with TRBD1. The length of the CDR3 is 14 residues. The junction had 0 bases not matched to a gene; V was cut back by 2 bases and J by 1 base. Looked up from germline, CDR1 is KGHSH and CDR2 is LQKENI. CDR3 sequence reads: CASSPGTGSYEQYF. The CDR3 region has the DNA TGTGCCAGCTCACCAGGGACAGGGTCCTACGAGCAGTACTTC.

The chain joins TRBV7-2 to TRBJ2-1; D unclear. The CDR3 is made up of 13 amino acids. Looked up from germline, CDR1 is SGHTA and CDR2 is FQGNSA. V lost 3 bases, J lost 4 bases, and 7 bases lay in between. CDR3 sequence (DNA): TGTGCCAGCAGCTTCGACACTTACAATGAGCAGTTCTTC. It translates to CASSFDTYNEQFF.

In its sample, this clone was seen a few times. The rearrangement uses TRBV19 and TRBJ2-4; 9 positions agree with TRBD1. J lost 0 bases, V lost 5 bases, and 8 bases had no gene match. The CDR3 consists of 17 residues. Germline V lookup: CDR1 LNHDA, CDR2 SQIVND (reference sequence). The CDR3 protein is CASSPGQGIIAKNIQYF. The DNA of the CDR3 is TGTGCCAGTAGTCCAGGACAGGGGATTATAGCCAAAAACATTCAGTACTTC.

V is TRBV7-9 and J is TRBJ1-6; perhaps TRBD1 as D (5 bases). The CDR3 is 14 residues long. The germline V and J ends were trimmed by 5 bases and 8 bases, with 13 bases remaining between them. Germline V lookup: CDR1 SEHNR, CDR2 FQNEAQ (reference sequence). CDR3 amino acids: CASSRGTAHSPLHF. The CDR3 nucleotides are TGTGCCAGCAGCCGCGGGACGGCGCATTCACCCCTCCACTTT.

The chain has TRBV19 and TRBJ1-5; possibly TRBD1 for D (6 bases). This CDR3 comprises 17 residues. Germline V gene data show CDR1 as LNHDA and CDR2 as SQIVND (reference sequence). Trimming shortened V by 5 bases and J by 0 bases, and 17 bases separated the two germline ends. This chain's CDR3 is CASSLPRGALSNQPQHF. The CDR3 coding sequence is TGTGCCAGTAGTTTGCCCCGGGGGGCCCTTAGCAATCAGCCCCAGCATTTT.

In its sample, this clone was seen once. The chain combines TRBV5-4 with TRBJ2-5; no clear D gene. V was clipped by 0 bases and J by 1 base, with 10 bases between them. Germline CDR1 SGHNT, CDR2 YYREEE (reference sequence). There are 15 residues in the CDR3. The CDR3 spells CASSLGGHAQETQYF. DNA for the CDR3: TGTGCCAGCAGCTTGGGAGGTCACGCCCAAGAGACCCAGTACTTC.

This chain uses TRBV7-9 with TRBJ2-1; 9 bases agree with TRBD1. V trimming: 2 bases; J trimming: 5 bases; junction bases outside the gene matches: 7. The CDR3 is 16 amino acids. Germline V lookup: CDR1 SEHNR, CDR2 FQNEAQ (reference sequence). The CDR3 reads CASSLTRDRENNEQFF. The CDR3 nucleotides are TGTGCCAGCAGCTTAACAAGGGACAGGGAAAACAATGAGCAGTTCTTC.

This chain uses TRBV5-1 with TRBJ2-7; tentatively, D is TRBD1 (5 bases). V lost 0 bases and J 6 bases, leaving 7 bases between the germline ends. Germline CDR1 and CDR2: SGHRS and YFSETQ. This CDR3 comprises 12 residues. The CDR3 spells CASSLEGVEQYF. The CDR3 nucleotides read TGCGCCAGCAGCTTGGAAGGGGTCGAGCAGTACTTC.

V gene TRBV9 combines with J gene TRBJ2-5, with D tentatively TRBD1 (6 bases). Germline assignment: CDR1 SGDLS and CDR2 YYNGEE. The CDR3 runs to 15 residues. V was pared by 5 bases and J by 5 bases, with 19 bases between. The CDR3 sequence is CASSLGGGPTETQYF. For the CDR3, the DNA is TGTGCCAGCAGTCTAGGGGGTGGCCCAACTGAGACCCAGTACTTC.

The chain couples TRBV21-1 to TRBJ2-7; the table's D call TRBD2 went unverified against the DNA. TRBV21-1 is a pseudogene locus. The CDR3 sequence is 15 residues long. The CDR3 region is CASTSGTTSSYEQYF. CDR3 coding DNA: TGTGCCAGCACTAGCGGGACAACGAGCTCCTACGAGCAGTACTTC.

With regard to this clone: Distinct nucleotide sequences in the sample also encode this CDR3. This rearrangement joins TRBV30 to TRBJ1-1; TRBD1 agrees at 7 bases. With V trimmed by 0 bases and J by 8 bases, 18 bases remained unmatched. This CDR3 is built from 17 residues. Per the germline V gene, CDR1 is GTSNPN and CDR2 is SVGIG (reference sequence). The DNA of the CDR3 is TGTGCCTGGAGTGTATTGACAGGGCACTTGGGTTACTCCGAAGCTTTCTTT. Its translation: CAWSVLTGHLGYSEAFF.